This T cell receptor beta chain derives from a study of control samples from healthy donors and cancer patients. CDR3 length: 13 residues. Some clones are missing from TCRdb's copy, which holds only in-frame ones; the method was immunoSEQ multiplex PCR. The top ten clones hold about 4.7% of a sample with some 100,000 clones, approximately 90% of them seen once. Source material: blood. The receptor comes from a human donor in good health. The donor label of this sample is uncertain. The chain uses TRBV21-1 and TRBJ1-6. TRBV21-1 is a listed pseudogene. The CDR3 sequence is CASSGPTDSPLHF. DNA of the CDR3: TGTGCCAGCAGCGGCCCGACGGATTCACCCCTCCACTTT.